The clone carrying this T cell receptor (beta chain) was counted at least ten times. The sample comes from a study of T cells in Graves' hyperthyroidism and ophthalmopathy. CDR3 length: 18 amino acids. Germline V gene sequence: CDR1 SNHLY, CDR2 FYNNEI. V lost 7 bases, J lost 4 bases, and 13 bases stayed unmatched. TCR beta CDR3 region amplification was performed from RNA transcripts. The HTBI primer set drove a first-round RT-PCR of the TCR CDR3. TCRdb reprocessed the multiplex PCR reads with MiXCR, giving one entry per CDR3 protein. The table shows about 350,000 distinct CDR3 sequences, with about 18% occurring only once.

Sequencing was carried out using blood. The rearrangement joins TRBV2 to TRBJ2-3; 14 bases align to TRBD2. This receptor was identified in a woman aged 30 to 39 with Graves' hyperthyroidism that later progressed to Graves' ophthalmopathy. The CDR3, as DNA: TGTGCCAGCATCAAAATGGGGACTAGCGGGGGATTGGCAGATACGCAGTATTTT. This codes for CASIKMGTSGGLADTQYF.